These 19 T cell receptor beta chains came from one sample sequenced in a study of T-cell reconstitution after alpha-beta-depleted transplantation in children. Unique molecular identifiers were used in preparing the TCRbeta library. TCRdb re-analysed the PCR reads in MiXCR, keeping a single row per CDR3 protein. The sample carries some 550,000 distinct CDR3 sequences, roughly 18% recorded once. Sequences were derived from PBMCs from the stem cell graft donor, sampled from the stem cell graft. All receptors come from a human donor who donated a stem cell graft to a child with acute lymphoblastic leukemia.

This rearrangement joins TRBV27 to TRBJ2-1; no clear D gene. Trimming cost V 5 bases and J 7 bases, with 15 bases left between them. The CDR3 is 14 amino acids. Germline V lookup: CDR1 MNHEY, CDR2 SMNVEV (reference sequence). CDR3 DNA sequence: TGTGCCAGCAGTCCCCTCCTACGTAGGAATGAGCAGTTCTTC. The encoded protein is CASSPLLRRNEQFF.

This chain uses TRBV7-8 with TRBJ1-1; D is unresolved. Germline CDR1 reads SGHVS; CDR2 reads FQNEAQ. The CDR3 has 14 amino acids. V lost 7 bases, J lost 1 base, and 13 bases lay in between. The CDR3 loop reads CASNTNEANTEAFF. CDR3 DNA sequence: TGTGCCAGCAACACGAATGAGGCGAACACTGAAGCTTTCTTT.

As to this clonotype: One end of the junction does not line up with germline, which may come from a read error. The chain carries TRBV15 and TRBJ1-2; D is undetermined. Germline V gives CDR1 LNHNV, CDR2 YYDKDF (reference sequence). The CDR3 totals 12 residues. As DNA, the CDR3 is TGTGCCACCAGCTCAGATGGACGGCCCCGGGACTTC. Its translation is CATSSDGRPRDF.

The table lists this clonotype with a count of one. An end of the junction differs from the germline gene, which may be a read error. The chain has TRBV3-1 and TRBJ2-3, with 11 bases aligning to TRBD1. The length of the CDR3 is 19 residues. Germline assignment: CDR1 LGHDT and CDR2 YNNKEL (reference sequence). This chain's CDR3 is CTSSPYPGQGAIRKDTQYF. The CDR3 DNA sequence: TGTACCAGCAGCCCCTACCCTGGACAGGGGGCAATACGAAAGGATACGCAGTATTTT.

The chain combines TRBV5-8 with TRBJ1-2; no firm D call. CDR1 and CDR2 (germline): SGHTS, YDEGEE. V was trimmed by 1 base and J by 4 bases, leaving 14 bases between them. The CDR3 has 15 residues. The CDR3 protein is CASSLWLDGIYGYTF. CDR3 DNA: TGTGCCAGCAGCTTGTGGCTCGACGGGATCTATGGCTACACCTTC.

The chain's CDR3 is CSAADLTGKGAEAFF. The CDR3 DNA reads TGCAGCGCCGCGGACCTTACAGGGAAGGGAGCTGAAGCTTTCTTT. The rearrangement joins TRBV29-1 to TRBJ1-1, with TRBD1 as a possible D gene (6 bases). Germline-derived CDR1 and CDR2 are SQVTM and ANQGSEA. Trimming shortened V by 7 bases and J by 6 bases, and 24 bases separated the two germline ends. The CDR3 is 15 residues long.

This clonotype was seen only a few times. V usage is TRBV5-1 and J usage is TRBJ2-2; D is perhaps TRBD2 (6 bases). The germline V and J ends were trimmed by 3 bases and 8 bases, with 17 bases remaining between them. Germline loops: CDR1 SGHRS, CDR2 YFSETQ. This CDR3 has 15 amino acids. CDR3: CASSSTSKATGELFF. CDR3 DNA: TGCGCCAGCAGCTCCACTAGCAAAGCTACGGGGGAGCTGTTTTTT.

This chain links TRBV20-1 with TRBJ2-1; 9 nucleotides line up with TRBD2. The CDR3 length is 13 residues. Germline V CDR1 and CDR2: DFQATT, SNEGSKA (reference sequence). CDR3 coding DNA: TGCAGCCCTGGGGTTCAGCGGGAGGATGAGCAGTTCTTC. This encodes CSPGVQREDEQFF.

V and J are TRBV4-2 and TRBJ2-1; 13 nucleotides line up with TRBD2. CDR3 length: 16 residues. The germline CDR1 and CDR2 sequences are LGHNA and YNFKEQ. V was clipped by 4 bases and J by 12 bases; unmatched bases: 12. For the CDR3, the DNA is TGTGCCAGCAGCCTTTCCGGACTAGCGGGAGTTGCGTGGCAGTTCTTC. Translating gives CASSLSGLAGVAWQFF.

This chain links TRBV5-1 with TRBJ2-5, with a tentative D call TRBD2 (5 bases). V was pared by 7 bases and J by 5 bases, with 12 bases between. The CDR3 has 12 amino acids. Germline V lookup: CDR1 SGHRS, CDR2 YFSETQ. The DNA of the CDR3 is TGCGCCAGCGGGGAGTTGGGTGAGACCCAGTACTTC. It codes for CASGELGETQYF.

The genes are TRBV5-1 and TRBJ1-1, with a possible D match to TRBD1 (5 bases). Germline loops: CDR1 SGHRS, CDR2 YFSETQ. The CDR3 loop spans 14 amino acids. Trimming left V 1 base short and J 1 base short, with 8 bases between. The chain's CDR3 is CASSLWGGNTEAFF. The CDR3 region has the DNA TGCGCCAGCAGCTTGTGGGGGGGGAACACTGAAGCTTTCTTT.

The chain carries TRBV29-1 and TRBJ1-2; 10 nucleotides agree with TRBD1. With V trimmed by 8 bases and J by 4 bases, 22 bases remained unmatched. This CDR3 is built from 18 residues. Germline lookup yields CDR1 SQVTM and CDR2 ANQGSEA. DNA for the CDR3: TGCAGCATGGCGGAGAACCCTAGGGCGACAGGGGGCTCCTATGGCTACACCTTC. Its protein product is CSMAENPRATGGSYGYTF.

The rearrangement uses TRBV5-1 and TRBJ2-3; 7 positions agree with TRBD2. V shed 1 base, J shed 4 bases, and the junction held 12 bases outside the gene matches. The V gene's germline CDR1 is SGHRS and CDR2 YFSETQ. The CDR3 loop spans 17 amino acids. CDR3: CASSLFKAGVFADTQYF. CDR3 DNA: TGCGCCAGCAGCTTGTTCAAGGCGGGAGTGTTTGCAGATACGCAGTATTTT.

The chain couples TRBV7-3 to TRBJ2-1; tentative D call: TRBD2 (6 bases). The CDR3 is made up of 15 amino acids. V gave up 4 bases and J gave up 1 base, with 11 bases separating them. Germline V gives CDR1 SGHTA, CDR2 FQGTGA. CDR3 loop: CASSYGRFSYNEQFF. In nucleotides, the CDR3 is TGTGCCAGCAGCTACGGGAGATTTTCCTACAATGAGCAGTTCTTC.

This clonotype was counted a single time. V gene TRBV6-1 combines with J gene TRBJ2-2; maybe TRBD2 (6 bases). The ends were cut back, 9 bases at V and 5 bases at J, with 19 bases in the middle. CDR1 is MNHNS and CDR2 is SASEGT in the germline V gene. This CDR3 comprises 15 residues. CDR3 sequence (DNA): TGTGCCAGTAAATACCGGGACTTCATTACCGGGGAGCTGTTTTTT. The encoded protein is CASKYRDFITGELFF.

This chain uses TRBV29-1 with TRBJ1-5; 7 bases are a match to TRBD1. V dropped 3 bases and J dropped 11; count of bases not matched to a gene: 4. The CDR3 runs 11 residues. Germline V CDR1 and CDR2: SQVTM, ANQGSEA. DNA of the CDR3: TGCAGCGTTGACACAGGGGCGACCCAGCATTTT. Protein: CSVDTGATQHF.

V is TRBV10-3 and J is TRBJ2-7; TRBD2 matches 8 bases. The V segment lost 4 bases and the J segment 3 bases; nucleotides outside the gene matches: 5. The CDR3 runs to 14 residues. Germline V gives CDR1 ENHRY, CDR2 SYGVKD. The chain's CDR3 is CAISGRSGSYEQYF. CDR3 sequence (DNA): TGTGCCATCAGTGGGAGGAGCGGGAGCTACGAGCAGTACTTC.

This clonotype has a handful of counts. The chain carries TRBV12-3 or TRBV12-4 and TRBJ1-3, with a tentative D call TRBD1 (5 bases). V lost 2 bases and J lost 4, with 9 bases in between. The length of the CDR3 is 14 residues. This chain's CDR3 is CASSLWGGGNTIYF. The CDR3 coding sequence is TGTGCCAGCAGTTTATGGGGGGGAGGAAACACCATATATTTT.

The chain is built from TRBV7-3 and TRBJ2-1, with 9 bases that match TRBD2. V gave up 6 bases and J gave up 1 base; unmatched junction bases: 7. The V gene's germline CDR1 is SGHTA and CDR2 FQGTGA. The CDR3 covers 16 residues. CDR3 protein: CASRASGKESYNEQFF. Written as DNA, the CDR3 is TGTGCCAGCAGGGCTAGCGGGAAGGAGTCCTACAATGAGCAGTTCTTC.